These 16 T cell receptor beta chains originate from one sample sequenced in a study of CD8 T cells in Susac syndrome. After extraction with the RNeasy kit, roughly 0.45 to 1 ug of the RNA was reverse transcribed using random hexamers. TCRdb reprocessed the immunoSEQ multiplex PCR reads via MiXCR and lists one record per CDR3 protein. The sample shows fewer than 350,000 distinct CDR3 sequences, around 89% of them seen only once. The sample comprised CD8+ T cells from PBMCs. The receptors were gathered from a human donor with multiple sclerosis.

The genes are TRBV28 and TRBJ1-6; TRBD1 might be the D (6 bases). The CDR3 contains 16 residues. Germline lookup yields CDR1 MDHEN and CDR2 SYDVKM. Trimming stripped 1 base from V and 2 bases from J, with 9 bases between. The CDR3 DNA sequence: TGTGCCAGCAGTTTATTTACAGGGCCCTATAATTCACCCCTCCACTTT. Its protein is CASSLFTGPYNSPLHF.

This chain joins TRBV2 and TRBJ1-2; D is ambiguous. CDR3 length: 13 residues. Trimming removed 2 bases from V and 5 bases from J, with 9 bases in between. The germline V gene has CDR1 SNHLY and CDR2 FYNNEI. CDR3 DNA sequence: TGTGCCAGCAGTGAATTTGCGGGGTATGGCTACACCTTC. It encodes CASSEFAGYGYTF.

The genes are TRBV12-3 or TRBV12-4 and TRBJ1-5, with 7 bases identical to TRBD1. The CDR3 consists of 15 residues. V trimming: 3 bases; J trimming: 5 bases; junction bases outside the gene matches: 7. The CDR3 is CASSLLQGGDQPQHF. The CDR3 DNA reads TGTGCCAGCAGTTTGCTCCAGGGGGGGGATCAGCCCCAGCATTTT.

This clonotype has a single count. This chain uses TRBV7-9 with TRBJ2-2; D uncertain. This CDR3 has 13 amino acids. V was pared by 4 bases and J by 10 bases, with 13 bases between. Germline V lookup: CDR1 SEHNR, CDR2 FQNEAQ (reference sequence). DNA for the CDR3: TGTGCCAGCAGCTCCCCCTTGGGTCCGGAGCTGTTTTTT. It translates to CASSSPLGPELFF.

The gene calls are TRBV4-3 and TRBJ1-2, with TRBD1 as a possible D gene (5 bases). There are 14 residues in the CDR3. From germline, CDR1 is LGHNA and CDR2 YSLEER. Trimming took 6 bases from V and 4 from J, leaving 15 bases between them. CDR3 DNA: TGCGCCAGCAGGGCGGGGCAGGAATCCTATGGCTACACCTTC. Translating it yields CASRAGQESYGYTF.

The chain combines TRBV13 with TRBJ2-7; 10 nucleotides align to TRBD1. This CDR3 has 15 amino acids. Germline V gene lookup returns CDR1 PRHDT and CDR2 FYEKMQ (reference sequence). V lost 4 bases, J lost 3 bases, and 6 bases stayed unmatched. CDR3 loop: CASSSSGQGGYEQYF. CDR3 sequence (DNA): TGTGCCAGCAGCTCTAGCGGACAGGGGGGCTACGAGCAGTACTTC.

The CDR3 is CASSLRPPGTVGNTIYF. The CDR3 DNA is TGTGCCAGCAGTCTAAGGCCCCCAGGGACAGTTGGAAACACCATATATTTT. The chain employs TRBV27 and TRBJ1-3, with 7 bases matching TRBD1. The CDR3 length is 17 residues. In germline, CDR1 is MNHEY, CDR2 SMNVEV (reference sequence). J lost 3 bases, V lost 5 bases, and 13 bases had no gene match.

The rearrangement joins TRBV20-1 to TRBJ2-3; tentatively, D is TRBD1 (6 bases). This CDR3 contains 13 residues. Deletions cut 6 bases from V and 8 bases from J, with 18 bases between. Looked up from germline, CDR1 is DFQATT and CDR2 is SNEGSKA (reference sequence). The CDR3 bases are TGCAGTGCGGGGGCAGGAATCCTTAGTACGCAGTATTTT. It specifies CSAGAGILSTQYF.

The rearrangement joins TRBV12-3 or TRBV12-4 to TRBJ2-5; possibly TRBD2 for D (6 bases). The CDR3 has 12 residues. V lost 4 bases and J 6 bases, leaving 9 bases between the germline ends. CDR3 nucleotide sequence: TGTGCCAGCAGTTCACTAGCACAGACCCAGTACTTC. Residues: CASSSLAQTQYF.

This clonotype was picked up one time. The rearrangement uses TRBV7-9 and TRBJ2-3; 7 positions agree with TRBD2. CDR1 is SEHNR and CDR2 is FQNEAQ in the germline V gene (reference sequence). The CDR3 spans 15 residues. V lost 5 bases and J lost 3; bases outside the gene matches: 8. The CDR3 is CASSGSRRGTDTQYF. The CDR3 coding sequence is TGTGCCAGCAGCGGCTCGCGGCGGGGGACAGATACGCAGTATTTT. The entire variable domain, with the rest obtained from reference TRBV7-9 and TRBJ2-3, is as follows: DTGVSQNPRHKITKRGQNVTFRCDPISEHNRLYWYRQTLGQGPEFLTYFQNEAQLEKSRLLSDRFSAERPKGSFSTLEIQRTEQGDSAMYLCASSGSRRGTDTQYFGPGTRLTVL.

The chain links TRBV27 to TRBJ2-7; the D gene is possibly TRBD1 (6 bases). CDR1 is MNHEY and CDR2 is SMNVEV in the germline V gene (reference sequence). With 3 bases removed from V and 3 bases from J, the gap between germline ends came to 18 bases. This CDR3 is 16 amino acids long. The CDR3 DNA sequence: TGTGCCAGCAGTTTTTCCACCGGGACAAGGAACTACGAGCAGTACTTC. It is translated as CASSFSTGTRNYEQYF.

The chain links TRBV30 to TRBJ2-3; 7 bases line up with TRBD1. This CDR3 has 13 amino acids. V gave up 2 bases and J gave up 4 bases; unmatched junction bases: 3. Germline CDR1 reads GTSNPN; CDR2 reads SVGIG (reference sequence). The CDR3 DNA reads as TGTGCCTGGAGTTCCCAGGGGGCAGATACGCAGTATTTT. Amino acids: CAWSSQGADTQYF.

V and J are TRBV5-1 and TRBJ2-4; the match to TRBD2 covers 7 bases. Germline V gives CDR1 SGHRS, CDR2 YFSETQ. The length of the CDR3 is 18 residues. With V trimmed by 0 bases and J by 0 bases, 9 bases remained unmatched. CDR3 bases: TGCGCCAGCAGCTTGGGTTCTAGCGGAGTATTAGCCAAAAACATTCAGTACTTC. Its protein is CASSLGSSGVLAKNIQYF. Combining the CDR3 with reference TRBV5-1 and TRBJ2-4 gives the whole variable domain KAGVTQTPRYLIKTRGQQVTLSCSPISGHRSVSWYQQTPGQGLQFLFEYFSETQRNKGNFPGRFSGRQFSNSRSEMNVSTLELGDSALYLCASSLGSSGVLAKNIQYFGAGTRLSVL.

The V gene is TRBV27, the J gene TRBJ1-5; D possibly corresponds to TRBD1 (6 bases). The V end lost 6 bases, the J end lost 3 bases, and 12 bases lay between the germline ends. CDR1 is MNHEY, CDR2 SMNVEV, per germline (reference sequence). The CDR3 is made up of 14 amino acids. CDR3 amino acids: CASRTGHPNQPQHF. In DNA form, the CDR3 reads TGTGCCAGCAGAACGGGACACCCCAATCAGCCCCAGCATTTT.

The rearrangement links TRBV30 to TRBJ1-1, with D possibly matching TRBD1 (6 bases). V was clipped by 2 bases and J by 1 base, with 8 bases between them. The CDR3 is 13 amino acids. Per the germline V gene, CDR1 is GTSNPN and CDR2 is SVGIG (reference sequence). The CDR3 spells CAWSMTGNTEAFF. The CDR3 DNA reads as TGTGCCTGGAGTATGACAGGGAACACTGAAGCTTTCTTT.

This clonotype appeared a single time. For the CDR3, the DNA is TGTGCCAGCAGCGTAGAGACGGCCGGGGAGCTGTTTTTT. It specifies CASSVETAGELFF. The rearrangement joins TRBV9 to TRBJ2-2; D uncertain. The V end was cut by 0 bases, the J end by 6 bases, with 6 bases between. The length of the CDR3 is 13 residues. Germline values: CDR1 SGDLS, CDR2 YYNGEE.